In this sample, the clone carrying this TCR beta chain turned up a few times. As handled by the study authors: Reference gene primer amplification yielded estimated nucleated cell counts. Method: immunoSEQ multiplex PCR; TCRdb's copy keeps in-frame clones and lacks some. V and J calls and clone size come straight from that table; D and trimming were deduced from the DNA. This sample yields 84,000 or so clones, of which 80% are seen a single time; about a fifth belongs to the top ten. These data belong to a study of blood T cell repertoires in COVID-19. Turning to the study itself: Specimens from acute and convalescent COVID-19 originated in the United States, Italy and Spain. T cells, B-cell-depleted T cells, or PBMCs provided the cDNA or gDNA that served as material.

Germline values: CDR1 LNHDA, CDR2 SQIVND (reference sequence). The CDR3 runs 14 residues. Trimming cost V 5 bases and J 6 bases; bases outside gene matches: 10. This chain joins TRBV19 and TRBJ2-7; the match to TRBD2 covers 7 bases. The material sequenced was peripheral blood. The clonotype comes from a woman older than 75 with acute or convalescent COVID-19. The CDR3 loop is CASSALAGRGEQYF. The CDR3, as DNA: TGTGCCAGTAGTGCTCTCGCGGGGAGGGGCGAGCAGTACTTC.